The 2 T cell receptor beta chains below all came from one sample that was sequenced in a study of blood T cells in healthy people across ages. The second PCR ran roughly 7 to 12 cycles with a sample-barcoded 5' primer and J-beta primers. In TCRdb, the 5' RACE reads were re-called with MiXCR into one record per CDR3 protein. Among around 1.5 million distinct CDR3 sequences listed, 45% to 70% were seen once. The sample consisted of blood. The receptors were sampled from a man between 18 and 35 years old in good health.

The chain has TRBV11-2 and TRBJ2-5; D call uncertain. CDR3 length: 14 amino acids. Trimming took off 5 bases at V and 10 bases at J, with 20 bases between the two ends. The V gene's germline CDR1 is SGHAT and CDR2 FQNNGV. The CDR3 nucleotides are TGTGCCAGCAGCCCGTTACGCGTTATGTGGATCCAGTACTTC. Translated, it gives CASSPLRVMWIQYF.

The chain recombines TRBV11-2 with TRBJ2-3; 9 bases align to TRBD2. With 4 bases clipped from V and 4 bases from J, the junction kept 9 bases outside the gene matches. The CDR3 has 16 amino acids. In germline, CDR1 is SGHAT, CDR2 FQNNGV. The CDR3 spells CASSSPSGVGSDTQYF. The CDR3 region has the DNA TGTGCCAGCAGCTCGCCTAGCGGGGTCGGTTCAGATACGCAGTATTTT. Supplemented by reference TRBV11-2 and TRBJ2-3, the full variable domain reads EAGVAQSPRYKIIEKRQSVAFWCNPISGHATLYWYQQILGQGPKLLIQFQNNGVVDDSQLPKDRFSAERLKGVDSTLKIQPAKLEDSAVYLCASSSPSGVGSDTQYFGPGTRLTVL.